A single sample is the source of the 16 T cell receptor beta chains below, sequenced in a study of response to subunit inactivated influenza vaccine. TCRdb independently ran MiXCR on the RT-PCR reads; one entry per CDR3 protein. The sample gives roughly 570,000 distinct CDR3 sequences, 10% to 15% of which show up once; under 15% is in the top ten. Here the sequenced sample was PBMCs from blood, taken about 6 weeks after vaccination. The receptors come from a man aged 50 to 60 who received an inactivated influenza vaccine.

This clonotype was found many times. V gene TRBV20-1 combines with J gene TRBJ2-3, with a weak D call TRBD2 (5 bases). Between the trimmed V and J ends, which lost 0 bases and 2 bases, there was a span of 12 bases. In germline, CDR1 is DFQATT, CDR2 SNEGSKA (reference sequence). This CDR3 contains 15 residues. The DNA for the CDR3 is TGCAGTGCTAGAGATCCCAAGCGGAACACAGATACGCAGTATTTT. It codes for CSARDPKRNTDTQYF.

This clonotype was detected a few times. The genes are TRBV11-2 and TRBJ1-1; D gene ambiguous. With 1 base removed from V and 1 base from J, the gap between germline ends came to 7 bases. The CDR3 spans 14 residues. Germline loops: CDR1 SGHAT, CDR2 FQNNGV. The CDR3 sequence is CASSLAPQNTEAFF. The CDR3 bases are TGTGCCAGCAGCTTAGCTCCGCAGAACACTGAAGCTTTCTTT. The full variable domain, rest sourced from reference TRBV11-2 and TRBJ1-1, is EAGVAQSPRYKIIEKRQSVAFWCNPISGHATLYWYQQILGQGPKLLIQFQNNGVVDDSQLPKDRFSAERLKGVDSTLKIQPAKLEDSAVYLCASSLAPQNTEAFFGQGTRLTVV.

This clonotype was seen a few times. The chain recombines TRBV2 with TRBJ2-1, with D possibly being TRBD2 (6 bases). The germline V gene encodes CDR1 SNHLY and CDR2 FYNNEI. The CDR3 has 16 residues. Trimming pared 6 bases from V and 6 bases from J, leaving 21 bases between. CDR3 bases: TGTGCCAGCAGACCCCCCCTGGCGACCGGGGGCAATGAGCAGTTCTTC. Protein product: CASRPPLATGGNEQFF. Filled out from reference TRBV2 and TRBJ2-1, the complete variable domain reads EPEVTQTPSHQVTQMGQEVILRCVPISNHLYFYWYRQILGQKVEFLVSFYNNEISEKSEIFDDQFSVERPDGSNFTLKIRSTKLEDSAMYFCASRPPLATGGNEQFFGPGTRLTVL.

The V and J genes are TRBV7-2 and TRBJ1-2; the match to TRBD1 covers 7 bases. This CDR3 is built from 16 residues. Germline CDR1 SGHTA, CDR2 FQGNSA. V dropped 1 base and J dropped 4; count of bases not matched to a gene: 9. The CDR3 sequence is CASSLGGRGVSYGYTF. In DNA, the CDR3 is TGTGCCAGCAGCTTAGGGGGCAGGGGGGTTAGCTATGGCTACACCTTC.

This rearrangement joins TRBV20-1 to TRBJ2-5, with TRBD2 matching 14 bases. This CDR3 contains 15 residues. The V and J ends lost 3 bases and 4 bases, in that order; junction bases with no gene match: 4. CDR1 is DFQATT and CDR2 is SNEGSKA in the germline V gene (reference sequence). CDR3 protein: CSASGLAGGRETQYF. The CDR3 DNA is TGCAGTGCTAGCGGACTAGCGGGAGGTCGAGAGACCCAGTACTTC.

The chain couples TRBV12-3 or TRBV12-4 to TRBJ2-1; the D is unclear. V dropped 0 bases and J dropped 8 bases, with 5 bases sitting between them. The CDR3 loop spans 12 amino acids. The DNA of the CDR3 is TGTGCCAGCAGTTTAGCCCAGTATGAGCAGTTCTTC. Translation gives CASSLAQYEQFF.

The table lists this clonotype with a few counts. This rearrangement joins TRBV29-1 to TRBJ2-1; the match to TRBD2 covers 8 bases. The CDR3 length is 15 residues. Per germline, CDR1 SQVTM and CDR2 ANQGSEA. Germline trimming cut 3 bases from V and 5 bases from J; bases unmatched to any gene: 9. CDR3 DNA: TGCAGCGTTGACGGGACTAGAGGGTACCACAATGAGCAGTTCTTC. As protein: CSVDGTRGYHNEQFF.

This clonotype has more than one count but fewer than ten. The chain carries TRBV5-5 and TRBJ2-5; D is uncertain. The CDR3 has 14 residues. V was pared by 3 bases and J by 3 bases, with 12 bases between. Germline V gene lookup returns CDR1 SGHKS and CDR2 YYEKEE (reference sequence). CDR3: CASSSPGIKETQYF. For the CDR3, the DNA is TGTGCCAGCAGCTCCCCCGGAATTAAAGAGACCCAGTACTTC. The complete variable domain, with remaining parts taken from reference TRBV5-5 and TRBJ2-5, reads DAGVTQSPTHLIKTRGQQVTLRCSPISGHKSVSWYQQVLGQGPQFIFQYYEKEERGRGNFPDRFSARQFPNYSSELNVNALLLGDSALYLCASSSPGIKETQYFGPGTRLLVL.

This clonotype was detected many times. This CDR3 is CSARSGANVLTF. CDR3 in DNA: TGCAGCGCCCGTTCTGGGGCCAACGTCCTGACTTTC. This sequence joins TRBV29-1 and TRBJ2-6; no clear D gene. This CDR3 comprises 12 residues. Germline V CDR1 and CDR2: SQVTM, ANQGSEA. Trimming removed 7 bases at V and 1 base at J, with 5 bases between.

The chain is built from TRBV7-2 and TRBJ2-5; D tentatively fits TRBD1 or TRBD2 (5 bases each). Trimming cost V 5 bases and J 5 bases, with 15 bases left between them. There are 14 residues in the CDR3. Per the germline V gene, CDR1 is SGHTA and CDR2 is FQGNSA. CDR3 sequence (DNA): TGTGCCAGCAGCCAGGGCGGGTTTTGGGAGACCCAGTACTTC. Protein sequence: CASSQGGFWETQYF.

The chain carries TRBV7-9 and TRBJ2-1, with 14 bases that match TRBD2. CDR3 size: 16 residues. The V and J ends lost 5 bases and 8 bases, in that order; junction bases with no gene match: 8. Per germline, CDR1 SEHNR and CDR2 FQNEAQ (reference sequence). In DNA form, the CDR3 reads TGTGCCAGCAGCCCCCGACTAGCGGGAGGGCCGGATGAGCAGTTCTTC. Protein sequence: CASSPRLAGGPDEQFF.

The genes are TRBV15 and TRBJ1-1; D unclear. Deletions cut 0 bases from V and 4 bases from J, with 18 bases between. Germline CDR1 LNHNV, CDR2 YYDKDF (reference sequence). This CDR3 contains 17 residues. CDR3 residues: CATSREGRSTRVTEAFF. CDR3 bases: TGTGCCACCAGCAGAGAAGGGAGGTCGACCCGAGTCACTGAAGCTTTCTTT.

This chain uses TRBV29-1 with TRBJ2-1; D may correspond to TRBD1 or TRBD2 (5 bases each). Germline V gives CDR1 SQVTM, CDR2 ANQGSEA. The CDR3 is made up of 11 amino acids. V was trimmed by 4 bases and J by 12 bases, leaving 13 bases between them. The CDR3 coding sequence is TGCAGCGTTGCCCTAGCAAGGGGGCAGTTCTTC. Translation: CSVALARGQFF.

J is TRBJ2-2 and V is TRBV4-3; 11 bases are shared with TRBD2. There are 19 residues in the CDR3. The germline gives CDR1 LGHNA, CDR2 YSLEER. Unmatched junction bases numbered 13, after V lost 3 bases and J lost 4 bases. The CDR3 DNA is TGCGCCAGCAGCCATGCGACTAGCGGGACCAACGCCTTCACCGGGGAGCTGTTTTTT. It codes for CASSHATSGTNAFTGELFF.

The rearrangement uses TRBV18 and TRBJ2-1, with D possibly being TRBD2 (5 bases). CDR3 length: 15 amino acids. Germline CDR1 reads KGHSH; CDR2 reads LQKENI. Trimming took off 3 bases at V and 4 bases at J, with 13 bases between the two ends. The CDR3 loop is CASSPGDSPYNEQFF. The CDR3, as DNA: TGTGCCAGCTCACCGGGAGATAGCCCATACAATGAGCAGTTCTTC.

This chain uses TRBV7-2 with TRBJ1-4, with no clear D. The V gene lost 5 bases and the J gene lost 13 bases, with 14 bases spanning the gap. The CDR3 extends over 12 amino acids. Per germline, CDR1 SGHTA and CDR2 FQGNSA. The CDR3 region is CASSPRADSLFF. CDR3 nucleotides: TGTGCCAGCAGCCCTAGAGCTGACTCACTGTTTTTT.